Reported below is one TCR beta chain. Its antigen is unknown. Ophthalmopathy patients all had a Clinical Activity Score of at least 3, a NOSPECS grade of at least 4 and disease under 3 months old. Used for diagnoses were clinical symptoms, serum thyroxine and TRAb, thyroid ultrasound and orbital computed tomography. This record comes from a study of T cells in Graves' hyperthyroidism and ophthalmopathy. CDR3 size: 14 residues. V was pared by 0 bases and J by 7 bases, with 5 bases of the junction left unmatched. CDR1 is MGHRA and CDR2 is YSYEKL in the germline V gene. Amplification of TCR beta CDR3 regions used RNA as the template. Carried out on the TCR CDR3, a first-round RT-PCR used the HTBI primer set. TCRdb ran MiXCR on the multiplex PCR reads and lists one entry per CDR3 protein. The sample holds 200,000 to 250,000 distinct CDR3 sequences, approximately 16% seen once. Overall study findings and caveats: The majority of expanded thyroid clonotypes above 0.001 also appeared in blood. The model predicted ophthalmopathy a median roughly six months before onset.

Material: blood. J is TRBJ2-5 and V is TRBV4-1; 7 bases are shared with TRBD2. The clonotype comes from a woman between 18 and 30 years old with Graves' ophthalmopathy. The CDR3 reads CASSQDHSSGTQYF. CDR3 coding DNA: TGCGCCAGCAGCCAAGATCACTCTAGCGGGACCCAGTACTTC.